One and the same sample provided the 30 T cell receptor beta chains below, sequenced in a study of T cells after yellow fever vaccination. TCRdb fed the 5' RACE reads into MiXCR, producing one record per CDR3 protein. Of a few hundred thousand distinct CDR3 sequences in the sample, under 14% were seen once. The sample here was PBMCs, taken on the day of the first yellow fever vaccination. These receptors were obtained from a man between 18 and 29 years old who received the YFV17D yellow fever vaccine.

This clonotype turned up a few times. This chain connects TRBV3-1 to TRBJ1-1; D may be TRBD1 (6 bases). The germline CDR1 and CDR2 sequences are LGHDT and YNNKEL (reference sequence). The CDR3 contains 15 residues. Trimming took 0 bases from V and 5 from J, leaving 13 bases between them. The CDR3 coding sequence is TGTGCCAGCAGCCAAGATTCGGGGGGCCAGACTGAAGCTTTCTTT. It encodes CASSQDSGGQTEAFF.

This chain joins TRBV7-2 and TRBJ2-5, with D perhaps TRBD2 (6 bases). V lost 5 bases and J 4 bases, leaving 20 bases between the germline ends. The CDR3 is 16 amino acids. Germline V gene sequence: CDR1 SGHTA, CDR2 FQGNSA. This CDR3 is CASSLNLLGGGETQYF. The DNA for the CDR3 is TGTGCCAGCAGCCTGAACCTTTTGGGGGGTGGAGAGACCCAGTACTTC. Variable domain in full (rest from reference TRBV7-2 and TRBJ2-5): GAGVSQSPSNKVTEKGKDVELRCDPISGHTALYWYRQSLGQGLEFLIYFQGNSAPDKSGLPSDRFSAERTGGSVSTLTIQRTQQEDSAVYLCASSLNLLGGGETQYFGPGTRLLVL.

This clonotype was seen a handful of times. In nucleotides, the CDR3 is TGTGCCAGCAGCCCCGGAATGGGCACTGAAGCTTTCTTT. Translating it yields CASSPGMGTEAFF. The chain links TRBV3-1 to TRBJ1-1; D remains unclear. V lost 4 bases and J lost 4, with 10 bases in between. Germline CDR1 reads LGHDT; CDR2 reads YNNKEL (reference sequence). The CDR3 totals 13 residues. The variable domain in full, completed from reference TRBV3-1 and TRBJ1-1, reads DTAVSQTPKYLVTQMGNDKSIKCEQNLGHDTMYWYKQDSKKFLKIMFSYNNKELIINETVPNRFSPKSPDKAHLNLHINSLELGDSAVYFCASSPGMGTEAFFGQGTRLTVV.

This clonotype was counted a few times. V usage is TRBV4-3 and J usage is TRBJ2-5; 8 bases are a match to TRBD2. The CDR3 consists of 16 residues. Germline V gene data show CDR1 as LGHNA and CDR2 as YSLEER. With V trimmed by 2 bases and J by 1 base, 6 bases remained unmatched. CDR3: CASSQQSGGGQETQYF. For the CDR3, the DNA is TGCGCCAGCAGCCAACAAAGCGGGGGAGGCCAAGAGACCCAGTACTTC.

The V gene is TRBV7-7, the J gene TRBJ2-2, with 11 bases that match TRBD2. Trimming cost V 5 bases and J 4 bases; bases outside gene matches: 9. CDR1 is SSHAT and CDR2 is FNYEAQ in the germline V gene (reference sequence). The CDR3 sequence is 17 residues long. The CDR3 nucleotides are TGTGCCAGCAGCCCCCGGGCAGGACTAGCGGGCACCGGGGAGCTGTTTTTT. This gives the protein CASSPRAGLAGTGELFF.

There are a few counts of this clonotype. The chain employs TRBV21-1 and TRBJ2-5. TRBV21-1 is marked as a pseudogene. This CDR3 spans 16 amino acids. CDR3 protein: CASSKSRRKHQETQYF. CDR3 nucleotides: TGTGCCAGCAGCAAATCTAGGCGAAAACACCAAGAGACCCAGTACTTC.

This clonotype was detected once. The rearrangement links TRBV20-1 to TRBJ2-5, with D perhaps matching TRBD2 (5 bases). The CDR3 is 16 residues long. Germline V gene sequence: CDR1 DFQATT, CDR2 SNEGSKA (reference sequence). Trimming removed 3 bases from V and 2 bases from J, with 19 bases in between. CDR3 sequence (DNA): TGCAGTGCTAGGTCCCAAGCCCCGGGGAAACAAGAGACCCAGTACTTC. This codes for CSARSQAPGKQETQYF.

The rearrangement joins TRBV4-3 to TRBJ2-1; TRBD1 is a possible D gene (5 bases). Trimming removed 0 bases at V and 7 bases at J, with 16 bases between. Germline V gene lookup returns CDR1 LGHNA and CDR2 YSLEER. This CDR3 spans 16 amino acids. CDR3 DNA: TGCGCCAGCAGCCAAGATTTCGGGCAGGGAACAAATGAGCAGTTCTTC. Protein: CASSQDFGQGTNEQFF.

This clonotype has a handful of counts. The chain links TRBV7-3 to TRBJ2-2; 9 nucleotides align to TRBD2. The V gene end was trimmed by 10 bases and the J gene end by 1 base; junction bases not matched to a gene: 7. This CDR3 has 15 amino acids. CDR1 is SGHTA, CDR2 FQGTGA, per germline. The CDR3 bases are TGTGCCACCGGGACAGCGGGGGGGAACACCGGGGAGCTGTTTTTT. This encodes CATGTAGGNTGELFF.

This clonotype was recorded a few times. The V and J genes are TRBV19 and TRBJ1-5; 8 nucleotides line up with TRBD1. The CDR3 has 14 residues. Trimming cost V 6 bases and J 6 bases; bases outside gene matches: 7. Germline CDR1 and CDR2: LNHDA and SQIVND (reference sequence). The CDR3 loop is CASRLDRGGQPQHF. CDR3 DNA sequence: TGTGCCAGTAGATTAGACAGGGGTGGTCAGCCCCAGCATTTT.

The chain couples TRBV6-6 to TRBJ1-5; 7 bases are shared with TRBD1. After removal of 7 bases from V and 7 bases from J, the junction contained 4 bases not matched to a gene. Germline CDR1 and CDR2: MNHNY and SVGAGI (reference sequence). The CDR3 extends over 12 amino acids. The CDR3 DNA sequence: TGTGCCAGCACCTTAGGGGGCCAGCCCCAGCATTTT. This encodes CASTLGGQPQHF.

This clonotype is a singleton in its sample. The rearrangement links TRBV7-2 to TRBJ1-2, with TRBD1 as a possible D gene (5 bases). CDR3 length: 15 residues. The V end was cut by 1 base, the J end by 4 bases, with 13 bases between. Germline V gene data show CDR1 as SGHTA and CDR2 as FQGNSA. The CDR3 protein is CASSLGSGTSYGYTF. The CDR3 DNA reads as TGTGCCAGCAGCTTAGGATCTGGGACTTCCTATGGCTACACCTTC.

This clonotype was observed a few times. CDR3 DNA sequence: TGTGCCAGCTCACCACGCGGCGGGGGGCCGGATTCCCACGAGCAGTACTTC. Translated, it gives CASSPRGGGPDSHEQYF. The chain is built from TRBV18 and TRBJ2-7, with 8 positions matching TRBD2. J gave up 5 bases and V 1 base, and 13 bases lay outside the gene matches. Germline loops: CDR1 KGHSH, CDR2 LQKENI. The CDR3 is made up of 17 amino acids.

In regard to this clonotype: A much larger clone lies one base from this, so it may be a read error. This chain uses TRBV12-3 or TRBV12-4 with TRBJ2-1; D is perhaps TRBD2 (6 bases). The CDR3 contains 15 residues. V dropped 4 bases and J dropped 7 bases, with 17 bases sitting between them. The CDR3 region is CASSSAGTMGNEQFF. The DNA for the CDR3 is TGTGCCAGCAGTTCAGCGGGCACTATGGGGAATGAGCAGTTCTTC.

This rearrangement joins TRBV21-1 to TRBJ2-7; TRBD1, the table's D call, lacks a check against the DNA. TRBV21-1 is designated a pseudogene. This CDR3 contains 15 residues. In nucleotides, the CDR3 is TGTGCCAGCCCAAACAGGGATTCCCCCTCCTACGAGCAGTACGTC. Its translation: CASPNRDSPSYEQYV.

This clonotype occurred a few times. For the CDR3, the DNA is TGCAGTGCTAGAGGGGGGGAGGGCACAGATACGCAGTATTTT. Its translation is CSARGGEGTDTQYF. The rearrangement uses TRBV20-1 and TRBJ2-3; weak D call: TRBD2 (6 bases). Germline CDR1 reads DFQATT; CDR2 reads SNEGSKA (reference sequence). This CDR3 contains 14 residues. Trimming cost V 1 base and J 1 base, with 9 bases left between them.

The chain recombines TRBV5-5 with TRBJ2-7; D is unclear. Between the trimmed V and J ends, which lost 5 bases and 0 bases, there was a span of 12 bases. This CDR3 is 14 amino acids long. From germline, CDR1 is SGHKS and CDR2 YYEKEE (reference sequence). CDR3 region: CASSPGLNSYEQYF. In DNA form, the CDR3 reads TGTGCCAGCAGTCCCGGGCTTAACTCCTACGAGCAGTACTTC.

This clonotype was detected a few times. The rearrangement links TRBV6-5 to TRBJ2-5; 7 bases are shared with TRBD2. Trimming took 1 base from V and 6 from J; bases not matched to a gene: 5. The CDR3 has 14 residues. Germline V gene lookup returns CDR1 MNHEY and CDR2 SVGAGI. CDR3: CASSYFTRGKTQYF. In DNA, the CDR3 is TGTGCCAGCAGTTACTTTACGCGGGGGAAGACCCAGTACTTC.

This clonotype was counted between two and nine times. This chain joins TRBV29-1 and TRBJ2-7; TRBD2 matches at 15 bases. J gave up 3 bases and V 2 bases, and 14 bases lay outside the gene matches. CDR1 and CDR2 (germline): SQVTM, ANQGSEA. This CDR3 has 19 residues. CDR3 nucleotides: TGCAGCGTTGAAAGTACCGGGACTAGCGGGGGGTTAAATCACTACGAGCAGTACTTC. This encodes CSVESTGTSGGLNHYEQYF.

This clonotype was observed a handful of times. The V call is TRBV6-5, the J call TRBJ2-2, with unresolved D. This CDR3 is built from 14 residues. The germline V gene has CDR1 MNHEY and CDR2 SVGAGI. V was pared by 3 bases and J by 4 bases, with 9 bases between. CDR3 residues: CASSYMSSTGELFF. CDR3 DNA sequence: TGTGCCAGCAGTTATATGTCTAGCACCGGGGAGCTGTTTTTT.

Remarks on this clonotype: Likely a read error: the CDR3 ends without its conserved phenylalanine or tryptophan. The chain has TRBV10-2 and TRBJ2-1; D is tentatively TRBD1 or TRBD2 (6 bases each). There are 17 residues in the CDR3. Germline values: CDR1 WSHSY, CDR2 SAAADI. Trimming stripped 8 bases from V and 1 base from J, with 21 bases between. CDR3 sequence reads: CASVSRGKGGSYNEQFL. Written as DNA, the CDR3 is TGCGCCAGCGTGTCCCGCGGGAAGGGGGGATCCTACAATGAGCAGTTCCTC.

This clonotype was counted only a few times. This chain joins TRBV12-3 or TRBV12-4 and TRBJ1-2; D not resolved. This CDR3 region has 13 residues. The V and J ends lost 5 bases and 4 bases respectively, with 11 bases between them. CDR3 residues: CASSVGPTYGYTF. The CDR3 region has the DNA TGTGCCAGCAGTGTAGGACCGACCTATGGCTACACCTTC.

The gene calls are TRBV19 and TRBJ2-7; D not resolved. The CDR3 is made up of 13 amino acids. CDR1 is LNHDA and CDR2 is SQIVND in the germline V gene (reference sequence). V was clipped by 5 bases and J by 3 bases, with 11 bases between them. This CDR3 reads CASSAQVYYEQYF. The CDR3 DNA reads TGTGCCAGTAGTGCGCAGGTGTACTACGAGCAGTACTTC.

The table lists this clonotype with a few counts. This chain connects TRBV20-1 to TRBJ2-2; no clear D. CDR3 length: 14 amino acids. Trimming removed 0 bases from V and 6 bases from J, with 11 bases in between. Germline loops: CDR1 DFQATT, CDR2 SNEGSKA (reference sequence). CDR3 loop: CSARDLGVSGELFF. As DNA, the CDR3 is TGCAGTGCTAGAGATCTAGGAGTTTCCGGGGAGCTGTTTTTT.

A few counts support this clonotype. The gene calls are TRBV4-2 and TRBJ1-2, with 9 bases identical to TRBD1. CDR1 and CDR2 from the germline V gene are LGHNA and YNFKEQ. This CDR3 has 16 residues. V shed 1 base and J 8 bases; nucleotides not matched to a gene: 11. The CDR3 nucleotides are TGTGCCAGCAGCCAAGCCCCCGGGACAGGGATGGGGGGCTACACCTTC. Protein sequence: CASSQAPGTGMGGYTF.

This chain uses TRBV4-1 with TRBJ2-1; D ambiguous. This CDR3 spans 16 amino acids. CDR1 MGHRA and CDR2 YSYEKL come from the germline V gene. With 1 base removed from V and 1 base from J, the gap between germline ends came to 11 bases. Here the CDR3 reads CASSQVSKLSYNEQFF. The CDR3, as DNA: TGCGCCAGCAGCCAAGTATCCAAGCTGTCCTACAATGAGCAGTTCTTC.

This clonotype was seen more than once but under ten times. The chain combines TRBV7-8 with TRBJ1-4; TRBD1 is a possible D gene (5 bases). The CDR3 is made up of 14 amino acids. V lost 5 bases to trimming and J lost 8 bases, with 15 bases between them. Germline V gene lookup returns CDR1 SGHVS and CDR2 FQNEAQ. The CDR3 DNA follows: TGTGCCAGCAGCCTCCGGGTCCCAGGGGAAAAACTGTTTTTT. Protein: CASSLRVPGEKLFF.

The chain links TRBV18 to TRBJ2-5; TRBD2 aligns across 7 bases. Losses at the gene ends were 4 bases for V and 1 base for J; bases not matched to a gene: 3. The V gene's germline CDR1 is KGHSH and CDR2 LQKENI. The CDR3 consists of 14 residues. The CDR3 coding sequence is TGTGCCAGCTCACGGGGGGGGTCCCAAGAGACCCAGTACTTC. Amino acid sequence: CASSRGGSQETQYF.

This clonotype turned up a few times. The V and J genes are TRBV6-5 and TRBJ2-7; 10 bases align to TRBD2. J gave up 0 bases and V 4 bases, and 15 bases lay outside the gene matches. This CDR3 is 19 amino acids long. Germline CDR1 MNHEY, CDR2 SVGAGI. The chain's CDR3 is CASSLSETGLAESSYEQYF. In DNA form, the CDR3 reads TGTGCCAGCAGTTTGAGTGAAACCGGACTAGCGGAGAGCTCCTACGAGCAGTACTTC.

This clonotype was seen a handful of times. The J gene is TRBJ2-1, the V gene TRBV5-4; TRBD1 might be the D (6 bases). The CDR3 loop spans 14 amino acids. Trimming took 4 bases from V and 5 from J, leaving 13 bases between them. Per germline, CDR1 SGHNT and CDR2 YYREEE (reference sequence). CDR3 DNA sequence: TGTGCCAGCAGCCAATTGGCAGGGGACAATGAGCAGTTCTTC. Amino acids: CASSQLAGDNEQFF.